The rows below give T cell receptor beta chains drawn from one sample of a study of control samples from healthy donors and cancer patients. TCRdb's copy holds only in-frame clones and misses some; the assay was immunoSEQ multiplex PCR. The repertoire holds about 150,000 clones, with approximately 93% as singletons. Sequencing used blood. Source of these receptors: a man aged 40-49 years in good health. The CDR3 runs from the conserved cysteine through the conserved F or W. Each record gives: CDR3 protein, CDR3 DNA, J gene, clone size, V gene, D gene. The D gene is left open where the match is weak. For some rows the clone size is stated as once, few or many, or as a class when expanded; others skip it.

CASAQGVTEAFF,TGTGCCAGCGCCCAGGGAGTCACTGAAGCTTTCTTT,TRBJ1-1,NA,TRBV6-5,NA
CASSQDLANGKLFF,TGTGCCAGCAGCCAAGATCTAGCTAATGGAAAACTGTTTTTT,TRBJ1-4,NA,TRBV3-1/TRBV3-2,NA
CASSYDAGNQPQHF,TGTGCCAGCAGTTACGACGCAGGGAATCAGCCCCAGCATTTT,TRBJ1-5,once,TRBV6-2/TRBV6-3,NA
CASSPRARDGYLYNYGYTF,TGTGCCAGCTCACCACGAGCCCGGGACGGGTACCTCTATAACTATGGCTACACCTTC,TRBJ1-2,NA,TRBV18,NA
CASSIDTNYNEQFF,TGTGCCAGTAGTATCGACACCAACTACAATGAGCAGTTCTTC,TRBJ2-1,NA,TRBV19,NA
CAWSHIDRGLGNTIYF,TGTGCCTGGAGCCATATCGACAGGGGGCTAGGAAACACCATATATTTT,TRBJ1-3,once,TRBV30,TRBD1
CASSPRGGNQPQHF,TGTGCCAGCAGCCCGAGGGGTGGCAATCAGCCCCAGCATTTT,TRBJ1-5,NA,TRBV7-2,NA
CASSSQGVNTEAFF,TGTGCCAGCAGCTCACAGGGGGTGAACACTGAAGCTTTCTTT,TRBJ1-1,NA,TRBV6-5,TRBD1
CASSLRGGQGAEAFF,TGTGCCAGCAGCTTACGCGGGGGACAGGGGGCTGAAGCTTTCTTT,TRBJ1-1,NA,TRBV11-2,TRBD1
CASSEGVNTEAFF,TGTGCCAGTAGTGAGGGGGTGAACACTGAAGCTTTCTTT,TRBJ1-1,NA,TRBV19,NA
CASSIRSGVDGYTF,TGTGCCAGTAGTATACGATCCGGGGTGGATGGCTACACCTTC,TRBJ1-2,NA,TRBV19,NA
CASSLRVLAGGTSTDTQYF,TGCGCCAGCAGCTTGCGGGTACTAGCGGGGGGAACTAGCACAGATACGCAGTATTTT,TRBJ2-3,NA,TRBV5-1,TRBD2
CASSLSPAYEQYF,TGTGCCAGCAGTCTAAGTCCGGCCTACGAGCAGTACTTC,TRBJ2-7,NA,TRBV12-3/TRBV12-4,NA
CASSDRDRVHF,TGTGCCAGCAGTGACCGGGACAGGGTGCACTTC,TRBJ2-7,NA,TRBV6-2/TRBV6-3,TRBD1
CASSSWGGGHNEQFF,TGTGCCAGCAGCTCCTGGGGCGGGGGCCACAATGAGCAGTTCTTC,TRBJ2-1,NA,TRBV7-3,NA
CSVRWGTDYEQYF,TGCAGCGTTAGGTGGGGCACCGACTACGAGCAGTACTTC,TRBJ2-7,NA,TRBV29-1,NA
CATSDLGLEQPQHF,TGTGCCACCAGTGATTTGGGACTTGAACAGCCCCAGCATTTT,TRBJ1-5,NA,TRBV24-1,NA
CASSEPTENTEAFF,TGTGCCAGCAGTGAGCCGACAGAGAACACTGAAGCTTTCTTT,TRBJ1-1,once,TRBV6-1,NA
CASSLMGTGISPLHF,TGTGCCAGCAGCCTCATGGGGACAGGGATATCACCCCTCCACTTT,TRBJ1-6,NA,TRBV7-9,TRBD1
CASSLPRGHHTDTQYF,TGTGCCAGCAGCCTTCCTAGGGGACACCACACAGATACGCAGTATTTT,TRBJ2-3,NA,TRBV6-4,NA
CASSIGESARNSPLHF,TGTGCCAGCTCAATTGGGGAATCGGCTCGGAATTCACCCCTCCACTTT,TRBJ1-6,once,TRBV18,NA
CASSSWAGAGGEKLFF,TGTGCCAGCAGTTCCTGGGCTGGCGCCGGCGGTGAAAAACTGTTTTTT,TRBJ1-4,NA,TRBV6-5,NA
CASSSETATDTQYF,TGTGCCAGCAGCTCAGAGACAGCCACAGATACGCAGTATTTT,TRBJ2-3,NA,TRBV3-1/TRBV3-2,NA
CASTPGGVTEAFF,TGTGCCAGTACCCCAGGAGGGGTGACTGAAGCTTTCTTT,TRBJ1-1,NA,TRBV19,NA
CASSQDLAGFYGYTF,TGTGCCAGCAGCCAAGATCTCGCAGGGTTCTATGGCTACACCTTC,TRBJ1-2,once,TRBV3-1/TRBV3-2,NA